This T cell receptor beta chain is drawn from a study of patients and donors after allogeneic stem cell transplantation. V lost 4 bases, J lost 2 bases, and 10 bases lay in between. The length of the CDR3 is 14 residues. The germline gives CDR1 MNHNS, CDR2 SASEGT. One entry per CDR3 protein, called by TCRdb with MiXCR from the RT-PCR reads. Of 920,000 or so distinct CDR3 sequences in the sample, under 20% were seen once. This clonotype was seen only a few times. The receptor comes from a human donor who was either an allogeneic HSCT recipient or a stem cell or donor lymphocyte infusion donor (not recorded which). It is not recorded whose cells these are; they may come from a transplant donor. Sequenced material: blood, either unsorted or a sorted T cell fraction (not recorded which). The rearrangement links TRBV6-1 to TRBJ2-3; D perhaps matches TRBD1 (5 bases). This chain's CDR3 is CASSVTDITDTQYF. The CDR3 DNA is TGTGCCAGCAGTGTGACAGACATCACAGATACGCAGTATTTT.